These T cell receptor beta chains were read from a single sample in a study of beta chain features in type 1 diabetes. Sequencing used immunoSEQ multiplex PCR; TCRdb keeps in-frame clones, though not all of them. The table has almost 250,000 clones, roughly 14% seen once. The material sequenced was naive CD4+ T cells from blood. The receptors derive from a woman in her 40s in good health. CDR3s include the opening cysteine and the closing phenylalanine or tryptophan. Not all rows give a size; the values are once, few, many and, for expanded clones, a class.

clone size	V gene	J gene	CDR3 protein
NA	TRBV6-5	TRBJ1-1	CASSYGRGVVPEAFF
NA	TRBV5-1	TRBJ2-5	CASSQSQETQYF
NA	TRBV5-4	TRBJ2-5	CASSLGDRGAETQYF
NA	TRBV7-6	TRBJ2-7	CASREGGGYEQYF
NA	TRBV9	TRBJ2-3	CASSVVGSGGADTQYF
few	TRBV19	TRBJ2-2	CASSLQGNTGELFF
NA	TRBV6-5	TRBJ1-2	CASCGQGGGYTF
few	TRBV19	TRBJ1-1	CASSMRSTEAFF
NA	TRBV19	TRBJ1-1	CASTSRDRGWTEAFF
few	TRBV5-1	TRBJ2-7	CASSFTGTRGRYYEQYF
NA	TRBV4-3	TRBJ2-1	CASSQEEVGLGNEQFF
few	TRBV9	TRBJ2-3	CASSSSPGNRGSTDTQYF
few	TRBV10-2	TRBJ2-7	CASAIDAGGYEQYF
NA	TRBV9	TRBJ1-6	CASSGRDLSPLHF
few	TRBV29-1	TRBJ1-2	CSVDPGFLNYGYTF
NA	TRBV7-9	TRBJ2-3	CASSLVPHDTQYF
few	TRBV18	TRBJ2-7	CASSPPASSYEQYF
NA	TRBV7-9	TRBJ2-3	CASSKMSGGVTDTQYF
NA	TRBV29-1	TRBJ1-4	CSVREPNEKLFF
few	TRBV9	TRBJ2-5	CASSETTSRGETQYF
NA	TRBV5-4	TRBJ2-3	CASSLVSGSTDTQYF
once	TRBV9	TRBJ1-2	CASSVEGQSPYGYTF